The 27 T cell receptor beta chains below all came from one sample that was sequenced in a study of spatial heterogeneity in lung cancer. TCRdb re-called the 5' RACE reads with MiXCR, one entry per CDR3 protein. The repertoire has roughly 26,000 distinct CDR3 sequences, roughly 5.6% of them found once; the top ten carry 22%. Time point described: blood at routine non-recurrence follow-up after resection. Unsorted whole RNA from tumor, nontumor lung or frozen PBMC underwent sequencing. Material: PBMCs, obtained at follow-up. These receptors all stem from a male donor with early-stage non-small cell lung cancer.

This clonotype was found many times. The chain has TRBV9 and TRBJ2-1; 8 bases are a match to TRBD2. The V and J ends lost 4 bases and 5 bases, in that order; junction bases with no gene match: 5. In germline, CDR1 is SGDLS, CDR2 YYNGEE. The CDR3 loop spans 14 amino acids. The CDR3 loop is CASSWGLGDNEQFF. The CDR3 DNA follows: TGTGCCAGCAGCTGGGGACTAGGGGACAATGAGCAGTTCTTC.

The sample holds a few counts of this clonotype. The rearrangement links TRBV24-1 to TRBJ2-1; TRBD2 aligns across 10 bases. This CDR3 region has 14 residues. Germline values: CDR1 KGHDR, CDR2 SFDVKD. V shed 3 bases, J shed 9 bases, and the junction held 4 bases outside the gene matches. CDR3 nucleotide sequence: TGTGCCACCAGTGATCCGGGACTAGCGAGTGAGCAGTTCTTC. As protein: CATSDPGLASEQFF.

Ten or more counts support this clonotype. V is TRBV12-3 or TRBV12-4 and J is TRBJ1-1; TRBD1 matches at 8 bases. The CDR3 has 14 residues. The trim removed 6 bases at V and 1 base at J, leaving 4 bases unmatched. The DNA for the CDR3 is TGTGCCAGCAGCTCCGGGACAGGGAACACTGAAGCTTTCTTT. Translated, it gives CASSSGTGNTEAFF.

This clonotype was seen many times. This sequence joins TRBV3-1 and TRBJ2-4; D is possibly TRBD1 (6 bases). The V and J ends lost 4 bases and 0 bases respectively, with 13 bases between them. CDR1 is LGHDT, CDR2 YNNKEL, per germline (reference sequence). The CDR3 is 16 amino acids. CDR3 DNA: TGTGCCAGCAGCCCCGGACAGACCTTAGCCAAAAACATTCAGTACTTC. Its translation: CASSPGQTLAKNIQYF.

V gene TRBV10-3 combines with J gene TRBJ2-5; 9 positions agree with TRBD2. This CDR3 comprises 13 residues. The germline CDR1 and CDR2 sequences are ENHRY and SYGVKD. The J segment lost 9 bases and the V segment lost 3 bases, leaving 5 bases of the junction unmatched. CDR3 sequence reads: CAISDGREGAQYF. DNA for the CDR3: TGTGCCATCAGTGACGGGCGGGAGGGAGCCCAGTACTTC.

There are many counts of this clonotype. The V and J genes are TRBV11-2 and TRBJ2-1, with D perhaps matching TRBD1 or TRBD2 (5 bases each). V shed 0 bases and J shed 12 bases, with 9 bases lying between them. The CDR3 loop spans 12 amino acids. CDR1 is SGHAT, CDR2 FQNNGV, per germline. The CDR3 nucleotides read TGTGCCAGCAGCTTAGAGGGGGTGAGGCAGTTCTTC. Its protein product is CASSLEGVRQFF.

The gene calls are TRBV24-1 and TRBJ1-2; a weak D match, TRBD1 (5 bases). Between the trimmed V and J ends, which lost 4 bases and 9 bases, there was a span of 20 bases. This CDR3 is 15 amino acids long. Germline CDR1 KGHDR, CDR2 SFDVKD. The DNA of the CDR3 is TGTGCCACCAGTGAGAGTTTGGACATATTGGCTAGCTACACCTTC. It yields the protein CATSESLDILASYTF.

This chain uses TRBV23-1 with TRBJ2-7; possible D gene TRBD1, 5 bases. TRBV23-1 belongs to the ORF category, with a function that is uncertain. Trimming removed 0 bases from V and 0 bases from J, with 27 bases in between. The CDR3 is 21 amino acids. CDR3: CASSQSALGFNKTVPSYEQYV. CDR3 in DNA: TGCGCCAGCAGTCAATCCGCGCTCGGTTTTAATAAGACAGTACCCTCCTACGAGCAGTACGTC.

The chain links TRBV7-9 to TRBJ2-1; 8 nucleotides align to TRBD1. The CDR3 consists of 16 residues. Trimming took 0 bases from V and 6 from J; bases not matched to a gene: 7. Germline assignment: CDR1 SEHNR and CDR2 FQNEAQ (reference sequence). CDR3 protein: CASSLADRTGSNEQFF. Written as DNA, the CDR3 is TGTGCCAGCAGCTTAGCGGATCGGACAGGGTCCAATGAGCAGTTCTTC. Variable domain in full (rest from reference TRBV7-9 and TRBJ2-1): DTGVSQNPRHKITKRGQNVTFRCDPISEHNRLYWYRQTLGQGPEFLTYFQNEAQLEKSRLLSDRFSAERPKGSFSTLEIQRTEQGDSAMYLCASSLADRTGSNEQFFGPGTRLTVL.

This clonotype was seen repeatedly, ten times or more. The V and J genes are TRBV10-3 and TRBJ2-7; D unclear. The CDR3 consists of 13 residues. The germline V and J ends were trimmed by 4 bases and 2 bases, with 9 bases remaining between them. The germline gives CDR1 ENHRY, CDR2 SYGVKD. The CDR3 region has the DNA TGTGCCATCAGTGTAGGGTCCACCTACGAGCAGTACGTC. It translates to CAISVGSTYEQYV.

The sample holds many counts of this clonotype. The V and J genes are TRBV4-3 and TRBJ2-1; D might be TRBD2 (5 bases). CDR1 and CDR2 from the germline V gene are LGHNA and YSLEER. The V end was cut by 0 bases, the J end by 7 bases, with 10 bases between. CDR3 length equals 14 residues. This chain's CDR3 is CASSQETGDNEQFF. CDR3 DNA sequence: TGCGCCAGCAGCCAAGAGACCGGGGATAATGAGCAGTTCTTC.

This clonotype was counted at least ten times. This rearrangement joins TRBV6-2 or TRBV6-3 to TRBJ2-7, with 10 nucleotides matching TRBD2. J was trimmed by 6 bases and V by 6 bases; bases with no gene match: 8. The CDR3 spans 14 residues. From germline, CDR1 is MNHEY and CDR2 SVGEGT. CDR3 protein: CASSRTSGPLEQYV. Written as DNA, the CDR3 is TGTGCCAGCAGCCGGACTAGCGGACCCCTCGAGCAGTACGTC.

This clonotype was detected ten times or more. The chain joins TRBV10-3 to TRBJ2-2; D unclear. CDR3 size: 14 residues. Trimming removed 2 bases from V and 5 bases from J, with 9 bases in between. Germline CDR1 ENHRY, CDR2 SYGVKD. The CDR3 nucleotides are TGTGCCATCAGTGAGCTTGAGAGAACCGGGGAGCTGTTTTTT. It encodes CAISELERTGELFF.

This clonotype was detected a few times. This chain uses TRBV20-1 with TRBJ2-2; TRBD2 matches at 7 bases. Losses at the gene ends were 0 bases for V and 0 bases for J; bases not matched to a gene: 4. Germline CDR1 is DFQATT and CDR2 is SNEGSKA (reference sequence). The CDR3 length is 16 residues. The CDR3 sequence: CSARDHSGANTGELFF. CDR3 DNA sequence: TGCAGTGCTAGAGATCACAGCGGGGCGAACACCGGGGAGCTGTTTTTT.

This clonotype was detected ten times or more. V usage is TRBV20-1 and J usage is TRBJ2-3; 10 bases align to TRBD2. There are 16 residues in the CDR3. Trimming cost V 3 bases and J 2 bases; bases outside gene matches: 8. Germline CDR1 and CDR2: DFQATT and SNEGSKA (reference sequence). CDR3 sequence: CSASPFLAGDTDTQYF. The CDR3 DNA reads as TGCAGTGCTAGCCCTTTTCTAGCGGGGGACACAGATACGCAGTATTTT.

V is TRBV9 and J is TRBJ1-1; D uncertain. This CDR3 contains 13 residues. Germline-derived CDR1 and CDR2 are SGDLS and YYNGEE. With 3 bases removed from V and 4 bases from J, the gap between germline ends came to 10 bases. The CDR3 here is CASSGHSTTEAFF. The CDR3 nucleotides are TGTGCCAGCAGCGGCCACAGTACCACTGAAGCTTTCTTT.

This clonotype was counted at least ten times. The J gene is TRBJ1-2, the V gene TRBV7-2; TRBD1 aligns across 9 bases. The V gene's germline CDR1 is SGHTA and CDR2 FQGNSA. The CDR3 runs 14 residues. V lost 5 bases, J lost 8 bases, and 9 bases stayed unmatched. CDR3 region: CASSPWTGEKGYTF. The DNA for the CDR3 is TGTGCCAGCAGCCCGTGGACAGGGGAGAAAGGCTACACCTTC.

This clonotype has a count of ten or more. The chain recombines TRBV29-1 with TRBJ2-2, with 10 nucleotides matching TRBD2. The CDR3 has 14 residues. The trim removed 7 bases at V and 2 bases at J, leaving 4 bases unmatched. Germline values: CDR1 SQVTM, CDR2 ANQGSEA. The CDR3 loop reads CSGTSGTNTGELFF. CDR3 nucleotides: TGCAGCGGAACTAGCGGGACCAACACCGGGGAGCTGTTTTTT.

The V call is TRBV7-2, the J call TRBJ2-3; 13 bases map to TRBD2. CDR1 and CDR2 from the germline V gene are SGHTA and FQGNSA. The trim removed 9 bases at V and 7 bases at J, leaving 7 bases unmatched. The CDR3 extends over 14 amino acids. For the CDR3, the DNA is TGTGCCAGTACACCGGGACTAGCGGGGAATACGCAGTATTTT. Protein product: CASTPGLAGNTQYF. The full variable domain, completed using reference TRBV7-2 and TRBJ2-3, is GAGVSQSPSNKVTEKGKDVELRCDPISGHTALYWYRQSLGQGLEFLIYFQGNSAPDKSGLPSDRFSAERTGGSVSTLTIQRTQQEDSAVYLCASTPGLAGNTQYFGPGTRLTVL.

The V gene is TRBV7-2, the J gene TRBJ1-5, with 7 bases identical to TRBD1. This CDR3 has 15 residues. Germline values: CDR1 SGHTA, CDR2 FQGNSA. With V trimmed by 5 bases and J by 5 bases, 9 bases remained unmatched. This chain's CDR3 is CASSIRQGHDQPQHF. CDR3 coding DNA: TGTGCCAGCAGCATTCGACAGGGTCACGATCAGCCCCAGCATTTT.

At least ten counts were recorded for this clonotype. The chain joins TRBV12-3 or TRBV12-4 to TRBJ2-3; 9 bases fit TRBD1. This CDR3 has 20 residues. J gave up 3 bases and V 6 bases, and 22 bases lay outside the gene matches. The CDR3 DNA is TGTGCCAGCAGCCTGGGGAGACAGGGGGTTTTCGTGTCTATTACAGATACGCAGTATTTT. It specifies CASSLGRQGVFVSITDTQYF.

This clonotype has ten or more counts. The chain couples TRBV6-6 to TRBJ2-3; D call uncertain. Trimming removed 4 bases at V and 4 bases at J, with 3 bases between. CDR1 is MNHNY, CDR2 SVGAGI, per germline (reference sequence). CDR3 length equals 11 residues. The CDR3 spells CASSLADTQYF. In nucleotides, the CDR3 is TGTGCCAGCAGTTTGGCAGATACGCAGTATTTT.

This clonotype was found many times. The CDR3 reads CASSDLTDIFNYGYTF. The CDR3 DNA reads as TGTGCCAGCAGCGACTTGACAGATATTTTCAACTATGGCTACACCTTC. The V and J genes are TRBV7-2 and TRBJ1-2; perhaps TRBD1 as D (5 bases). This CDR3 contains 16 residues. Germline V CDR1 and CDR2: SGHTA, FQGNSA. Trimming shortened V by 5 bases and J by 2 bases, and 18 bases separated the two germline ends.

This clonotype was picked up many times. The chain joins TRBV14 to TRBJ2-7; D unresolved. Germline lookup yields CDR1 SGHDN and CDR2 FVKESK. This CDR3 comprises 13 residues. Trimming took off 0 bases at V and 7 bases at J, with 10 bases between the two ends. The CDR3 spells CASSQENGFEQYF. The CDR3 DNA reads TGTGCCAGCAGCCAAGAGAACGGGTTTGAGCAGTACTTC.

This clonotype was detected only a few times. The CDR3 DNA sequence: TGCAGCGTTGAAGATCTCCAGTTAGGGATCTACGAGCAGTACTTC. This translates into CSVEDLQLGIYEQYF. The J gene is TRBJ2-7, the V gene TRBV29-1, with unresolved D. Looked up from germline, CDR1 is SQVTM and CDR2 is ANQGSEA. V shed 0 bases and J shed 3 bases, with 15 bases lying between them. The CDR3 contains 15 residues.

The table lists this clonotype with many counts. The chain recombines TRBV6-5 with TRBJ2-5; no reliable D call. CDR3 size: 11 residues. CDR1 is MNHEY and CDR2 is SVGAGI in the germline V gene. Trimming pared 5 bases from V and 7 bases from J, leaving 8 bases between. DNA of the CDR3: TGTGCCAGCAGTCTGGGTGGGACCCAGTACTTC. The encoded protein is CASSLGGTQYF.

Many counts were recorded for this clonotype. The chain has TRBV12-3 or TRBV12-4 and TRBJ2-2; 8 bases map to TRBD1. V lost 6 bases, J lost 4 bases, and 13 bases stayed unmatched. CDR3 length: 17 residues. The CDR3, as DNA: TGTGCCAGCAGAGTACAGGGGGATCCCCGAGGCACCGGGGAGCTGTTTTTT. It encodes CASRVQGDPRGTGELFF.